This T cell receptor (beta chain) was identified in a study of T-cell reconstitution after alpha-beta-depleted transplantation in children. The V gene lost 10 bases and the J gene lost 7 bases, with 20 bases spanning the gap. The CDR3 contains 13 residues. CDR1 is SNHLY, CDR2 FYNNEI, per germline. Unique molecular identifiers were incorporated into the prepared TCRbeta library. From the PCR reads, TCRdb called clonotypes with MiXCR, one entry per CDR3 protein. This table holds about 640,000 distinct CDR3 sequences, 10% to 15% found once. The material sequenced was PBMCs, mostly from graft donor cells, taken 360 days after TCRalphabeta/CD19-depleted stem cell transplant. The V call is TRBV2, the J call TRBJ2-7; D remains ambiguous. This clonotype was obtained from a male patient under 18 who had a stem cell transplant for acute myeloid leukemia, so the T cells may come from the graft donor. CDR3 region: CAKERSSLGEQYF. The CDR3 DNA sequence: TGTGCCAAAGAAAGGAGCTCCCTCGGGGAGCAGTACTTC.